Each of the 28 T cell receptor beta chains below was sequenced from the same sample in a study of technical replicates of blood from a handful of donors. Here immunoSEQ multiplex PCR was the method, and the copy in TCRdb shows in-frame clones only, minus some. The table records around 70,000 clones, 90% to 95% of them present only once. Sequencing input: T cells isolated from PBMCs. These receptors originate from a human donor in good health.

This clone was counted once. The rearrangement joins TRBV5-1 to TRBJ1-2; 9 nucleotides align to TRBD1. CDR1 and CDR2 from the germline V gene are SGHRS and YFSETQ. J gave up 5 bases and V 3 bases, and 5 bases lay outside the gene matches. This CDR3 comprises 14 residues. The CDR3 protein is CASSSDRGGYGYTF. The CDR3 nucleotides read TGCGCCAGCAGCTCGGACAGGGGTGGATATGGCTACACCTTC.

V is TRBV4-3 and J is TRBJ2-1; 8 bases fit TRBD1. The V gene's germline CDR1 is LGHNA and CDR2 YSLEER. The trim removed 4 bases at V and 9 bases at J, leaving 8 bases unmatched. The CDR3 loop spans 14 amino acids. Here the CDR3 reads CASSLQQGGSEQFF. The CDR3 coding sequence is TGCGCCAGCAGCCTTCAACAGGGGGGTAGTGAGCAGTTCTTC.

V gene TRBV7-3 combines with J gene TRBJ1-1, with TRBD1 identical over 8 bases. Germline trimming cut 9 bases from V and 5 bases from J; bases unmatched to any gene: 11. The germline gives CDR1 SGHTA, CDR2 FQGTGA. The CDR3 runs to 14 residues. CDR3 protein: CARIQGVGGTEAFF. The CDR3 DNA sequence: TGTGCCAGAATACAGGGGGTGGGTGGGACTGAAGCTTTCTTT.

The chain combines TRBV25-1 with TRBJ2-1; D is ambiguous. Germline-derived CDR1 and CDR2 are MGHDK and SYGVNS. The CDR3 covers 14 residues. V was shortened by 1 base and J by 5 bases, with 9 bases between the two germline ends. CDR3 amino acids: CASSELTGHNEQFF. The CDR3 region has the DNA TGTGCCAGCAGTGAATTAACGGGTCACAATGAGCAGTTCTTC.

The chain uses TRBV11-2 and TRBJ1-5; D unresolved. This CDR3 contains 19 residues. Trimming removed 6 bases at V and 5 bases at J, with 29 bases between. Germline V lookup: CDR1 SGHAT, CDR2 FQNNGV. The CDR3 is CASRDPSAGKWEGHQPQHF. The CDR3 DNA follows: TGTGCCAGCAGGGATCCCTCAGCTGGAAAGTGGGAGGGCCATCAGCCCCAGCATTTT.

The chain couples TRBV30 to TRBJ1-2, with 12 bases fitting TRBD1. The CDR3 spans 13 residues. Germline values: CDR1 GTSNPN, CDR2 SVGIG (reference sequence). V gave up 5 bases and J gave up 6 bases; unmatched junction bases: 4. The CDR3 sequence: CAWAGTGGDGYTF. DNA for the CDR3: TGTGCCTGGGCTGGGACAGGGGGCGATGGCTACACCTTC.

The DNA of the CDR3 is TGTGCCAGCAGCGTAGTCGGAGACTCCTCTGGAAACACCATATATTTT. Amino acid sequence: CASSVVGDSSGNTIYF. The chain combines TRBV9 with TRBJ1-3, with no clear D. In germline, CDR1 is SGDLS, CDR2 YYNGEE. The V end lost 0 bases, the J end lost 0 bases, and 10 bases lay between the germline ends. The CDR3 totals 16 residues.

V usage is TRBV18 and J usage is TRBJ1-3, with TRBD1 as a possible D gene (5 bases). Germline V gene lookup returns CDR1 KGHSH and CDR2 LQKENI. The CDR3 spans 16 residues. V shed 1 base and J shed 2 bases, with 12 bases lying between them. The CDR3 DNA is TGTGCCAGCTCACCACTTACAGGAAGAACTGGAAACACCATATATTTT. Encoded protein: CASSPLTGRTGNTIYF. Full variable domain (remainder filled in from reference TRBV18 and TRBJ1-3): NAGVMQNPRHLVRRRGQEARLRCSPMKGHSHVYWYRQLPEEGLKFMVYLQKENIIDESGMPKERFSAEFPKEGPSILRIQQVVRGDSAAYFCASSPLTGRTGNTIYFGEGSWLTVV.

This clone was picked up one time. The V and J genes are TRBV11-3 and TRBJ1-1; D is undetermined. Trimming cost V 4 bases and J 0 bases, with 9 bases left between them. Germline CDR1 reads SGHNT; CDR2 reads YENEEA. This CDR3 has 14 amino acids. In DNA, the CDR3 is TGTGCCAGCAGCTCGGACTTCATGAACACTGAAGCTTTCTTT. Translating it yields CASSSDFMNTEAFF.

The gene calls are TRBV6-5 and TRBJ2-1; tentative D call: TRBD2 (5 bases). V lost 0 bases and J lost 0, with 9 bases in between. The CDR3 extends over 16 amino acids. Germline-derived CDR1 and CDR2 are MNHEY and SVGAGI. The CDR3 DNA reads as TGTGCCAGCAGTTACTCTAGAGGGAGCTCCTACAATGAGCAGTTCTTC. It codes for CASSYSRGSSYNEQFF.

CDR3 sequence reads: CASSQRAGNSNQPQHF. In DNA, the CDR3 is TGCGCCAGCAGCCAAAGAGCAGGGAATAGCAATCAGCCCCAGCATTTT. The chain recombines TRBV4-3 with TRBJ1-5; TRBD1 is a possible D gene (5 bases). CDR1 and CDR2 (germline): LGHNA, YSLEER. V dropped 2 bases and J dropped 0 bases, with 11 bases sitting between them. This CDR3 is 16 amino acids long.

The rearrangement uses TRBV19 and TRBJ2-1; 7 nucleotides match TRBD2. V gave up 7 bases and J gave up 6 bases; unmatched junction bases: 3. The CDR3 covers 12 residues. In germline, CDR1 is LNHDA, CDR2 SQIVND (reference sequence). CDR3 sequence: CASKGTTNEQFF. CDR3 bases: TGTGCCAGTAAAGGGACTACCAATGAGCAGTTCTTC.

This clone was picked up one time. The chain links TRBV30 to TRBJ2-4; D unresolved. V lost 0 bases and J 0 bases, leaving 12 bases between the germline ends. CDR1 and CDR2 (germline): GTSNPN, SVGIG (reference sequence). The CDR3 has 16 residues. The CDR3 loop reads CAWSVILSLAKNIQYF. CDR3 in DNA: TGTGCCTGGAGTGTAATTCTAAGTTTAGCCAAAAACATTCAGTACTTC.

The CDR3 here is CASSQEFVAAGNTIYF. The CDR3 DNA sequence: TGCGCCAGCAGCCAAGAATTCGTGGCCGCCGGAAACACCATATATTTT. The V and J genes are TRBV4-3 and TRBJ1-3, with no clear D. The ends were cut back, 0 bases at V and 4 bases at J, with 13 bases in the middle. CDR3 length equals 16 residues. Germline assignment: CDR1 LGHNA and CDR2 YSLEER.

V gene TRBV6-1 combines with J gene TRBJ2-3; 7 bases line up with TRBD1. V shed 3 bases and J 3 bases; nucleotides not matched to a gene: 6. The length of the CDR3 is 15 residues. CDR1 and CDR2 from the germline V gene are MNHNS and SASEGT. The CDR3 loop reads CASSEQTGMTDTQYF. As DNA, the CDR3 is TGTGCCAGCAGTGAGCAGACAGGGATGACAGATACGCAGTATTTT.

V gene TRBV27 combines with J gene TRBJ2-7; 9 positions agree with TRBD2. With V trimmed by 0 bases and J by 6 bases, 0 bases remained unmatched. Germline V lookup: CDR1 MNHEY, CDR2 SMNVEV (reference sequence). This CDR3 is built from 13 residues. The CDR3 is CASSLSTSGEQYF. The DNA for the CDR3 is TGTGCCAGCAGTTTATCGACTAGCGGCGAGCAGTACTTC.

This clone was counted a single time. This chain joins TRBV19 and TRBJ1-5; D perhaps matches TRBD1 (6 bases). This CDR3 is 15 amino acids long. With 2 bases removed from V and 2 bases from J, the gap between germline ends came to 10 bases. Germline V CDR1 and CDR2: LNHDA, SQIVND (reference sequence). Here the CDR3 DNA reads TGTGCCAGTAGTATACACAGGGAAGGCAATCAGCCCCAGCATTTT. This sequence encodes CASSIHREGNQPQHF. Variable domain in full (rest from reference TRBV19 and TRBJ1-5): DGGITQSPKYLFRKEGQNVTLSCEQNLNHDAMYWYRQDPGQGLRLIYYSQIVNDFQKGDIAEGYSVSREKKESFPLTVTSAQKNPTAFYLCASSIHREGNQPQHFGDGTRLSIL.

The chain couples TRBV30 to TRBJ2-7, with D possibly being TRBD1 (6 bases). Deletions cut 2 bases from V and 6 bases from J, with 20 bases between. Germline CDR1 is GTSNPN and CDR2 is SVGIG (reference sequence). CDR3 length: 15 amino acids. CDR3 residues: CAWSTAGTSKGEQYF. The CDR3, as DNA: TGTGCCTGGAGTACAGCCGGGACAAGCAAGGGCGAGCAGTACTTC.

The chain couples TRBV6-5 to TRBJ1-2, with 10 bases aligning to TRBD1. V dropped 6 bases and J dropped 6; count of bases not matched to a gene: 7. This CDR3 spans 14 amino acids. Per the germline V gene, CDR1 is MNHEY and CDR2 is SVGAGI. CDR3 DNA sequence: TGTGCCAGCAGCTTGACAGGGGGCTTAAATGGCTACACCTTC. Amino acid sequence: CASSLTGGLNGYTF.

V is TRBV5-6 and J is TRBJ2-7; TRBD1 matches 9 bases. Germline CDR1 reads SGHDT; CDR2 reads YYEEEE. V was pared by 5 bases and J by 2 bases, with 8 bases of the junction left unmatched. CDR3 length: 15 residues. The CDR3 DNA reads TGTGCCAGCAGTTATCCCTGGACAGGGGCCTACGAGCAGTACTTC. Translated, it gives CASSYPWTGAYEQYF.

The genes are TRBV30 and TRBJ1-3, with D unresolved. Germline V gives CDR1 GTSNPN, CDR2 SVGIG (reference sequence). Trimming shortened V by 5 bases and J by 7 bases, and 21 bases separated the two germline ends. The CDR3 has 15 residues. The CDR3 spells CAWDRAGNGRNTIYF. CDR3 nucleotides: TGTGCCTGGGACCGGGCGGGGAACGGTCGGAACACCATATATTTT.

This chain uses TRBV10-3 with TRBJ2-7; 8 positions agree with TRBD1. The CDR3 sequence is 17 residues long. CDR1 is ENHRY, CDR2 SYGVKD, per germline. The junction had 12 bases not matched to a gene; V was cut back by 5 bases and J by 0 bases. DNA for the CDR3: TGTGCCATCAGTTACTCAAAGGGACAGGAAAGCTCCTACGAGCAGTACTTC. Encoded protein: CAISYSKGQESSYEQYF.

The V gene is TRBV2, the J gene TRBJ2-7; 10 positions match TRBD2. CDR1 and CDR2 from the germline V gene are SNHLY and FYNNEI. The V segment lost 0 bases and the J segment 3 bases; nucleotides outside the gene matches: 8. The CDR3 has 17 residues. CDR3 in DNA: TGTGCCAGCAGTGAAGCGCTAGCGGGAGTCTCGGGCTACGAGCAGTACTTC. Protein: CASSEALAGVSGYEQYF.

The genes are TRBV13 and TRBJ2-3, with TRBD2 identical over 14 bases. CDR1 and CDR2 (germline): PRHDT, FYEKMQ (reference sequence). CDR3 length: 19 residues. Trimming removed 5 bases from V and 0 bases from J; junction bases left unmatched: 10. The CDR3 DNA reads as TGTGCCAGCAGCGAGGGACTAGCGGGAGCGCCAATAAGCACAGATACGCAGTATTTT. As protein: CASSEGLAGAPISTDTQYF. Looking up the rest from reference TRBV13 and TRBJ2-3 gives the full variable domain: AAGVIQSPRHLIKEKRETATLKCYPIPRHDTVYWYQQGPGQDPQFLISFYEKMQSDKGSIPDRFSAQQFSDYHSELNMSSLELGDSALYFCASSEGLAGAPISTDTQYFGPGTRLTVL.

The J gene is TRBJ1-1, the V gene TRBV7-9, with D maybe TRBD1 (5 bases). V was shortened by 3 bases and J by 3 bases, with 14 bases between the two germline ends. The length of the CDR3 is 15 residues. The germline V gene encodes CDR1 SEHNR and CDR2 FQNEAQ (reference sequence). The CDR3 DNA is TGTGCCAGCAGCTTTGTACACAGGAGCTACACTGAAGCTTTCTTT. It is translated as CASSFVHRSYTEAFF. Looking up the rest from reference TRBV7-9 and TRBJ1-1 gives the full variable domain: DTGVSQNPRHKITKRGQNVTFRCDPISEHNRLYWYRQTLGQGPEFLTYFQNEAQLEKSRLLSDRFSAERPKGSFSTLEIQRTEQGDSAMYLCASSFVHRSYTEAFFGQGTRLTVV.

This chain links TRBV7-8 with TRBJ1-2, with 7 bases lining up with TRBD1. V trimming: 3 bases; J trimming: 3 bases; junction bases outside the gene matches: 1. CDR1 SGHVS and CDR2 FQNEAQ come from the germline V gene. The CDR3 totals 13 residues. The CDR3 DNA sequence: TGTGCCAGCAGCTTCGGACAGGACTATGGCTACACCTTC. It is translated as CASSFGQDYGYTF.

By proportion, this clone is medium-sized. The V gene is TRBV6-1, the J gene TRBJ1-2; D not certain. The germline gives CDR1 MNHNS, CDR2 SASEGT. CDR3 length: 13 amino acids. V lost 1 base to trimming and J lost 7 bases, with 10 bases between them. DNA for the CDR3: TGTGCCAGCAGTGAAGGTATGGGAGGTGGCTACACCTTC. Protein: CASSEGMGGGYTF.

The chain combines TRBV9 with TRBJ2-1, with 10 bases lining up with TRBD2. V trimming: 0 bases; J trimming: 4 bases; junction bases outside the gene matches: 1. Germline CDR1 is SGDLS and CDR2 is YYNGEE. There are 15 residues in the CDR3. The CDR3 DNA reads as TGTGCCAGCAGCGTAGGGACTAGCGGTTACAATGAGCAGTTCTTC. Translation: CASSVGTSGYNEQFF.